This T cell receptor beta chain was observed in a study of CD8 T cells in ankylosing spondylitis. The V end lost 2 bases, the J end lost 3 bases, and 8 bases lay between the germline ends. The germline CDR1 and CDR2 sequences are MNHEY and SVGAGI. There are 13 residues in the CDR3. Findings and limits, study-wide: Characteristic, it appeared, of ankylosing spondylitis blood was a TCR beta motif of fewer than 10 highly homologous variants. Disease-associated clones were reportedly significantly overrepresented in matched ankylosing spondylitis synovial fluid.

Ten or more counts support this clonotype. The antigen is not known. One entry per CDR3 protein results from TCRdb running MiXCR on the 5' RACE reads. This sample has some 54,000 distinct CDR3 sequences, with 6% to 7.5% found just once. The specimen was blood, either unsorted or a sorted T cell fraction (not recorded which). The chain combines TRBV6-5 with TRBJ2-7, with D tentatively TRBD1 (5 bases). The TCR comes from a female donor with ankylosing spondylitis or in good health (not recorded which). DNA of the CDR3: TGTGCCAGCAGTTACGGGGCAGGCTACGAGCAGTACTTC. Its protein is CASSYGAGYEQYF.